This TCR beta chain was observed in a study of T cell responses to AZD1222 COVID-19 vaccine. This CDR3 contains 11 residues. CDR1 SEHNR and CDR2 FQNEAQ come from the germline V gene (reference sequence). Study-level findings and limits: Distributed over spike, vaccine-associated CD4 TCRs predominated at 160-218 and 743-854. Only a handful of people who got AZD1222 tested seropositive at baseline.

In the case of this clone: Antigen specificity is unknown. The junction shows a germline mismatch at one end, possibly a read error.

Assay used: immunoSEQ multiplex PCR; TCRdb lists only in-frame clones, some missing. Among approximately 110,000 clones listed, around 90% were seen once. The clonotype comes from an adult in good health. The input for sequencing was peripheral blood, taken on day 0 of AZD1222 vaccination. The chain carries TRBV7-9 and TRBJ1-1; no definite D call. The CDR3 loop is CASSLATAAFF. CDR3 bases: TGTGCCAGCAGCTTAGCCACTGCAGCTTTCTTT.